The 21 T cell receptor beta chains presented below share a single source sample, sequenced in a study of Ad26.COV2.S vaccination and SARS-CoV-2 variants. The treatment denotes: some 20 received Ad26.COV2.S at low or high dose, single or two shots; roughly 5 received placebo; per-sample allocation not given. The samples date from day 63 after the first vaccine or placebo injection. The protocol was immunoSEQ multiplex PCR, while the TCRdb copy is restricted to in-frame clones and leaves out a portion. This table has roughly 350,000 clones, about 86% appearing once. The input for sequencing was peripheral blood, taken in a trial of Ad26.COV2.S vaccine versus placebo. The receptors were sampled from a person aged 18-60 years who received the Ad26.COV2.S COVID-19 vaccine or a placebo.

This clone has just a few counts. This chain links TRBV4-1 with TRBJ2-1; TRBD2 aligns across 10 bases. Germline V gene data show CDR1 as MGHRA and CDR2 as YSYEKL. CDR3 length equals 17 residues. J was trimmed by 4 bases and V by 4 bases; bases with no gene match: 10. CDR3 region: CASSPQTSGPDYNEQFF. The CDR3 DNA is TGCGCCAGCAGCCCTCAGACTAGCGGGCCCGATTACAATGAGCAGTTCTTC.

The rearrangement uses TRBV30 and TRBJ2-1; TRBD2 matches 14 bases. The CDR3 runs to 15 residues. V was clipped by 5 bases and J by 10 bases; unmatched bases: 10. The germline V gene encodes CDR1 GTSNPN and CDR2 SVGIG (reference sequence). CDR3 amino acids: CAWGPGLAGVREQFF. Here the CDR3 DNA reads TGTGCCTGGGGGCCGGGACTAGCGGGAGTTCGGGAGCAGTTCTTC.

This chain links TRBV28 with TRBJ1-2, with 12 bases lining up with TRBD1. This CDR3 has 17 residues. Germline trimming cut 4 bases from V and 8 bases from J; bases unmatched to any gene: 14. The germline V gene encodes CDR1 MDHEN and CDR2 SYDVKM. Here the CDR3 reads CASSSPGTGGAKDGYTF. The DNA of the CDR3 is TGTGCCAGCAGTTCTCCCGGGACAGGGGGCGCTAAGGACGGCTACACCTTC.

This clone occurred once. The chain is built from TRBV7-9 and TRBJ2-1, with D possibly matching TRBD2 (6 bases). Germline CDR1 is SEHNR and CDR2 is FQNEAQ (reference sequence). This CDR3 is 18 amino acids long. The V end was cut by 5 bases, the J end by 1 base, with 21 bases between. The CDR3 DNA is TGTGCCAGCAGCCCGGCGATAAGAATGGGGGGTTCCTACAATGAGCAGTTCTTC. Translation: CASSPAIRMGGSYNEQFF.

This sequence joins TRBV6-2 or TRBV6-3 and TRBJ2-1; TRBD2 matches at 9 bases. V lost 5 bases and J lost 6; bases outside the gene matches: 8. The CDR3 consists of 15 residues. CDR1 is MNHEY and CDR2 is SVGEGT in the germline V gene. CDR3 in DNA: TGTGCCAGCAGTGGCCCCGCGGGGGGGCCCAATGAGCAGTTCTTC. It specifies CASSGPAGGPNEQFF.

The J gene is TRBJ2-2, the V gene TRBV3-1 (or the pseudogene TRBV3-2); TRBD2 is a possible D gene (5 bases). The CDR3 is made up of 14 amino acids. With 1 base removed from V and 9 bases from J, the gap between germline ends came to 12 bases. Germline CDR1 is LGHDT and CDR2 is YNNKEL (reference sequence). The CDR3 DNA reads as TGTGCCAGCAGCCAAGCGACTATTTTTCGGGAGCTGTTTTTT. Residues: CASSQATIFRELFF.

The V and J genes are TRBV28 and TRBJ1-1; D remains unclear. Trimming left V 5 bases short and J 0 bases short, with 7 bases between. The CDR3 contains 13 residues. Looked up from germline, CDR1 is MDHEN and CDR2 is SYDVKM. The CDR3 DNA reads TGTGCCAGCAGTCCTCCCATGAACACTGAAGCTTTCTTT. As protein: CASSPPMNTEAFF. The entire variable domain, with the rest obtained from reference TRBV28 and TRBJ1-1, is as follows: DVKVTQSSRYLVKRTGEKVFLECVQDMDHENMFWYRQDPGLGLRLIYFSYDVKMKEKGDIPEGYSVSREKKERFSLILESASTNQTSMYLCASSPPMNTEAFFGQGTRLTVV.

In nucleotides, the CDR3 is TGTGCCAGCAGCTTGGGGACTCCCAACGAGCAGTACTTC. Its translation is CASSLGTPNEQYF. V gene TRBV5-6 combines with J gene TRBJ2-7; D is perhaps TRBD2 (5 bases). Per germline, CDR1 SGHDT and CDR2 YYEEEE. V shed 0 bases and J shed 5 bases, with 9 bases lying between them. The CDR3 consists of 13 residues.

V and J are TRBV10-3 and TRBJ2-1; 7 bases are shared with TRBD1. There are 14 residues in the CDR3. Germline V gene lookup returns CDR1 ENHRY and CDR2 SYGVKD. With V trimmed by 11 bases and J by 5 bases, 12 bases remained unmatched. The CDR3 DNA reads TGTGCCGTTCGAACAGGGGATTTCAACAATGAGCAGTTCTTC. Translating gives CAVRTGDFNNEQFF.

V usage is TRBV5-1 and J usage is TRBJ2-7; 13 nucleotides agree with TRBD2. Germline lookup yields CDR1 SGHRS and CDR2 YFSETQ. The CDR3 spans 15 residues. J was trimmed by 3 bases and V by 4 bases; bases with no gene match: 4. The CDR3 DNA sequence: TGCGCCAGCAGCGGGGGACTAGCGGGATTCTACGAGCAGTACTTC. It specifies CASSGGLAGFYEQYF.

The chain combines TRBV11-2 with TRBJ2-3; D gene unclear. The V gene lost 1 base and the J gene lost 1 base, with 9 bases spanning the gap. The CDR3 contains 15 residues. Looked up from germline, CDR1 is SGHAT and CDR2 is FQNNGV. In DNA, the CDR3 is TGTGCCAGCAGCTTAGCTGGCGAACGCACAGATACGCAGTATTTT. Residues: CASSLAGERTDTQYF.

This chain connects TRBV3-1 (or the pseudogene TRBV3-2) to TRBJ2-2; 9 bases agree with TRBD1. From germline, CDR1 is LGHDT and CDR2 YNNKEL (reference sequence). J lost 6 bases, V lost 10 bases, and 15 bases had no gene match. CDR3 length: 16 amino acids. As DNA, the CDR3 is TGTGCCACCTGGACAGGGGTTAAAATTTGTGCCGGGGAGCTGTTTTTT. Amino acid sequence: CATWTGVKICAGELFF.

The chain joins TRBV7-2 to TRBJ2-5; the D call may be TRBD1 or TRBD2 (6 bases each). V lost 4 bases to trimming and J lost 5 bases, with 20 bases between them. CDR3 length: 16 amino acids. From germline, CDR1 is SGHTA and CDR2 FQGNSA. The CDR3 DNA follows: TGTGCCAGCAGCTCGCGGGACACTAGGGGTGTGGAGACCCAGTACTTC. Its protein is CASSSRDTRGVETQYF. Filled out from reference TRBV7-2 and TRBJ2-5, the complete variable domain reads GAGVSQSPSNKVTEKGKDVELRCDPISGHTALYWYRQSLGQGLEFLIYFQGNSAPDKSGLPSDRFSAERTGGSVSTLTIQRTQQEDSAVYLCASSSRDTRGVETQYFGPGTRLLVL.

The rearrangement links TRBV27 to TRBJ1-5; the D is unclear. The germline CDR1 and CDR2 sequences are MNHEY and SMNVEV (reference sequence). The CDR3 consists of 14 residues. V was pared by 2 bases and J by 2 bases, with 7 bases between. CDR3 sequence reads: CASSLMSGNQPQHF. The CDR3, as DNA: TGTGCCAGCAGTTTAATGTCGGGCAATCAGCCCCAGCATTTT.

The chain combines TRBV29-1 with TRBJ1-2; 8 nucleotides align to TRBD1. V shed 0 bases and J 6 bases; nucleotides not matched to a gene: 3. In germline, CDR1 is SQVTM, CDR2 ANQGSEA. The CDR3 has 13 amino acids. Written as DNA, the CDR3 is TGCAGCGTTGAAGATCAGGGGGCTCATGGCTACACCTTC. Residues: CSVEDQGAHGYTF. Drawing the rest from reference TRBV29-1 and TRBJ1-2, the complete variable domain is SAVISQKPSRDICQRGTSLTIQCQVDSQVTMMFWYRQQPGQSLTLIATANQGSEATYESGFVIDKFPISRPNLTFSTLTVSNMSPEDSSIYLCSVEDQGAHGYTFGSGTRLTVV.

The rearrangement uses TRBV5-1 and TRBJ2-5; a weak D match, TRBD1 (6 bases). The CDR3 loop spans 13 amino acids. CDR1 and CDR2 from the germline V gene are SGHRS and YFSETQ. Trimming shortened V by 5 bases and J by 2 bases, and 10 bases separated the two germline ends. CDR3 nucleotide sequence: TGCGCCAGCAGGCCGACAGGTCAAGAGACCCAGTACTTC. Translated, it gives CASRPTGQETQYF.

This clone came up once. This chain joins TRBV5-1 and TRBJ2-1; D unresolved. This CDR3 comprises 12 residues. Germline values: CDR1 SGHRS, CDR2 YFSETQ. V lost 1 base, J lost 4 bases, and 3 bases lay in between. CDR3 in amino acids: CASSLRYNEQFF. CDR3 sequence (DNA): TGCGCCAGCAGCTTGCGGTACAATGAGCAGTTCTTC. Drawing the rest from reference TRBV5-1 and TRBJ2-1, the complete variable domain is KAGVTQTPRYLIKTRGQQVTLSCSPISGHRSVSWYQQTPGQGLQFLFEYFSETQRNKGNFPGRFSGRQFSNSRSEMNVSTLELGDSALYLCASSLRYNEQFFGPGTRLTVL.

J is TRBJ2-1 and V is TRBV7-3; 7 nucleotides align to TRBD2. Germline V CDR1 and CDR2: SGHTA, FQGTGA. The CDR3 is 15 amino acids. Trimming at V came to 5 bases and at J to 4 bases, leaving 8 bases not matched to a gene. CDR3 in amino acids: CASSPTSSSYNEQFF. The CDR3 region has the DNA TGTGCCAGCAGCCCGACTAGCAGCTCTTACAATGAGCAGTTCTTC.

The chain has TRBV28 and TRBJ2-7; D is possibly TRBD1 or TRBD2 (6 bases each). Germline values: CDR1 MDHEN, CDR2 SYDVKM. CDR3 length equals 15 residues. V was cut by 2 bases and J by 2 bases, with 13 bases left in between. CDR3 amino acids: CASSLGGTKPYEQYF. As DNA, the CDR3 is TGTGCCAGCAGTTTAGGAGGGACAAAGCCCTACGAGCAGTACTTC.

This chain joins TRBV7-9 and TRBJ1-2; D remains unclear. The length of the CDR3 is 14 residues. The germline gives CDR1 SEHNR, CDR2 FQNEAQ (reference sequence). V lost 1 base and J lost 8, with 14 bases in between. CDR3 loop: CASSLEDYGVGYTF. CDR3 DNA: TGTGCCAGCAGCTTAGAGGACTATGGGGTGGGCTACACCTTC.

The CDR3, as DNA: TGTGCCAGCAGTTACCTGACCGACGCGGCTTTCTTT. Translating gives CASSYLTDAAFF. The rearrangement joins TRBV6-6 to TRBJ1-1; D is ambiguous. CDR1 and CDR2 (germline): MNHNY, SVGAGI (reference sequence). Between the trimmed V and J ends, which lost 2 bases and 11 bases, there was a span of 12 bases. The CDR3 is 12 residues long.